This T cell receptor beta chain is drawn from a study of blood T cell repertoires in COVID-19. The overall study: The samples span acute and convalescent COVID-19 from the United States, Italy and Spain. PBMCs, B-cell-depleted T cells, or T cells were the source of the cDNA or gDNA that made up the material.

Original processing methods: Reference gene primer amplification gave estimated nucleated cell counts. Profiling relied on immunoSEQ multiplex PCR, and the TCRdb table lists in-frame clones only, not all of them. V, J and clone size are taken as reported in that table, and D and trimming were inferred from the DNA itself. The repertoire has about 140,000 clones, 87% of them found once; the top ten carry around 0.91%. This sequence was found in a woman in her forties or fifties with acute or convalescent COVID-19. Sequences were obtained from peripheral blood.

CDR3 amino acids: CASKGAGRRCQPQHF. In DNA, the CDR3 is TGTGCCAGCAAGGGGGCAGGGCGGCGGTGTCAGCCCCAGCATTTT. The chain recombines TRBV6-4 with TRBJ1-5; 7 bases fit TRBD1. CDR3 length: 15 residues. Germline CDR1 is MRHNA and CDR2 is SNTAGT. Germline trimming cut 7 bases from V and 6 bases from J; bases unmatched to any gene: 12.